The clone carrying this TCR beta chain has only one observation. The antigen remains undetermined. These data come from a study of Graves' ophthalmopathy and Graves' hyperthyroidism. V lost 5 bases, J lost 1 base, and 14 bases lay in between. The CDR3 runs to 15 residues. Germline CDR1 is MNHEY and CDR2 is SMNVEV (reference sequence). Study results and limitations: Blood also harbored most expanded thyroid clonotypes above 0.001 frequency.

Other autoimmune diseases, uncontrolled infections, pregnancy or lactation ruled patients out of participation. TCR beta CDR3 amplification used RNA transcripts. RT-PCR with HTBI primers came first, then second-round multiplex PCR. TCRdb redid the calling of the multiplex PCR reads with MiXCR, one entry per CDR3 protein. The sample has 560,000 or so distinct CDR3 sequences, roughly 39% seen once. This rearrangement joins TRBV27 to TRBJ1-1; D is unclear. Sequencing was done on a sample of peripheral blood or thyroid tissue (not recorded which). The TCR was taken from an adult man with Graves' hyperthyroidism. The CDR3 DNA follows: TGTGCCAGCAGTGCCACCGGGAGGTGGAACACTGAAGCTTTCTTT. Its translation: CASSATGRWNTEAFF.